The clone carrying this T cell receptor (beta chain) was counted ten times or more. V trimming: 0 bases; J trimming: 6 bases; junction bases outside the gene matches: 10. The CDR3 is made up of 17 amino acids. Per the germline V gene, CDR1 is SGHRS and CDR2 is YFSETQ. This specimen comes from a study of T cells after yellow fever vaccination. MiXCR was run by TCRdb on the 5' RACE reads, yielding one entry per CDR3 protein. Of about 52,000 distinct CDR3 sequences listed, 6.6% were seen once; the top ten hold around 24%. The TCR sequence derives from a man younger than 35 who received the YFV17D yellow fever vaccine. The sequencing used CD8+ T cells not binding an NS4B(214-222) dextramer, sorted from PBMCs, collected about 41 days after the first yellow fever vaccination. V is TRBV5-1 and J is TRBJ2-1; TRBD2 aligns across 9 bases. CDR3 in amino acids: CASSLVPSGDPGNEQFF. The DNA of the CDR3 is TGCGCCAGCAGCTTGGTTCCTAGCGGGGACCCTGGCAATGAGCAGTTCTTC.